A single sample is the source of the 11 T cell receptor beta chains below, sequenced in a study of blood T cell repertoires in COVID-19. Profiled with immunoSEQ multiplex PCR; TCRdb holds only in-frame clones, not every one. The sample has over 150,000 clones, 70% to 90% seen once; the top ten hold over 15%. Specimen: peripheral blood. Every receptor here comes from a man between 45 and 60 years old with COVID-19, enrolled during active disease.

The V call is TRBV28, the J call TRBJ1-1, with 8 positions matching TRBD1. The CDR3 runs to 12 residues. CDR1 is MDHEN, CDR2 SYDVKM, per germline. V lost 5 bases to trimming and J lost 8 bases; unmatched junction nucleotides: 4. The CDR3 bases are TGTGCCAGCAGTCCCTGGGACAGGGAAGCTTTCTTT. It codes for CASSPWDREAFF.

The V gene is TRBV7-9, the J gene TRBJ2-7, with 9 positions matching TRBD1. This CDR3 contains 15 residues. J lost 4 bases, V lost 4 bases, and 8 bases had no gene match. CDR1 and CDR2 (germline): SEHNR, FQNEAQ (reference sequence). In DNA, the CDR3 is TGTGCCAGCAGCTCTCCCGGGACAGGGATTTACGAGCAGTACTTC. This codes for CASSSPGTGIYEQYF.

The chain links TRBV19 to TRBJ1-6; TRBD1 matches at 7 bases. The CDR3 loop spans 14 amino acids. Germline loops: CDR1 LNHDA, CDR2 SQIVND (reference sequence). V shed 2 bases and J 7 bases; nucleotides not matched to a gene: 2. CDR3 loop: CASSIRGPNSPLHF. CDR3 nucleotide sequence: TGTGCCAGTAGTATAAGGGGGCCGAATTCACCCCTCCACTTT.

The CDR3 DNA follows: TGTGCCAGCAGCCAAGCTTTTCGGAGAGTGGGGGGGAACACTGAAGCTTTCTTT. Translating it yields CASSQAFRRVGGNTEAFF. The chain employs TRBV16 and TRBJ1-1; tentative D call: TRBD1 (5 bases). The germline V gene encodes CDR1 KGHSY and CDR2 FQNENV. CDR3 size: 18 residues. The ends were cut back, 2 bases at V and 1 base at J, with 20 bases in the middle.

V gene TRBV27 combines with J gene TRBJ1-2; no reliable D call. V lost 0 bases and J 7 bases, leaving 9 bases between the germline ends. CDR3 length equals 13 residues. Germline CDR1 and CDR2: MNHEY and SMNVEV (reference sequence). The CDR3 nucleotides read TGTGCCAGCAGTTTATCGATTGCAGGTGGCTACACCTTC. Protein product: CASSLSIAGGYTF.

The chain has TRBV11-3 and TRBJ2-1; D perhaps matches TRBD2 (5 bases). Germline CDR1 reads SGHNT; CDR2 reads YENEEA. The CDR3 loop spans 15 amino acids. Trimming stripped 1 base from V and 4 bases from J, with 11 bases between. CDR3 bases: TGTGCCAGCAGCTTAGGACTATCTAGATACAATGAGCAGTTCTTC. Its protein product is CASSLGLSRYNEQFF.

The chain employs TRBV10-3 and TRBJ2-2; the D gene is possibly TRBD1 (5 bases). Germline CDR1 and CDR2: ENHRY and SYGVKD. The CDR3 extends over 15 amino acids. The V end was cut by 2 bases, the J end by 7 bases, with 14 bases between. CDR3 DNA: TGTGCCATCAGTGAGGGGGCAGGGTCAGGCGGGGAGCTGTTTTTT. This gives the protein CAISEGAGSGGELFF.

The table lists this clone with a count of one. The rearrangement uses TRBV5-1 and TRBJ2-3; 8 positions agree with TRBD1. The CDR3 extends over 14 amino acids. With V trimmed by 2 bases and J by 5 bases, 4 bases remained unmatched. Germline V lookup: CDR1 SGHRS, CDR2 YFSETQ. In DNA form, the CDR3 reads TGCGCCAGCAGCTTCCAGACAGGGGTAGATACGCAGTATTTT. This sequence encodes CASSFQTGVDTQYF.

The V gene is TRBV11-2, the J gene TRBJ1-1; D is uncertain. Trimming shortened V by 3 bases and J by 5 bases, and 4 bases separated the two germline ends. The CDR3 length is 11 residues. The germline V gene has CDR1 SGHAT and CDR2 FQNNGV. The CDR3 nucleotides are TGTGCCAGCAGCTTGCGTACTGAAGCTTTCTTT. This translates into CASSLRTEAFF.

The chain carries TRBV7-9 and TRBJ1-5, with no clear D. Germline loops: CDR1 SEHNR, CDR2 FQNEAQ (reference sequence). Between the trimmed V and J ends, which lost 8 bases and 1 base, there was a span of 9 bases. This CDR3 spans 13 amino acids. CDR3 DNA sequence: TGTGCCAGCGGCGGGCCGAGCAATCAGCCCCAGCATTTT. Residues: CASGGPSNQPQHF.

A single count supports this clone. The chain carries TRBV4-3 and TRBJ2-3; 7 positions match TRBD2. The V gene end was trimmed by 6 bases and the J gene end by 2 bases; junction bases not matched to a gene: 14. CDR3 length equals 17 residues. Germline CDR1 is LGHNA and CDR2 is YSLEER. CDR3 DNA sequence: TGCGCCAGCAGAAGCAGGTCTACCGGGGGGATCACAGATACGCAGTATTTT. Protein sequence: CASRSRSTGGITDTQYF.